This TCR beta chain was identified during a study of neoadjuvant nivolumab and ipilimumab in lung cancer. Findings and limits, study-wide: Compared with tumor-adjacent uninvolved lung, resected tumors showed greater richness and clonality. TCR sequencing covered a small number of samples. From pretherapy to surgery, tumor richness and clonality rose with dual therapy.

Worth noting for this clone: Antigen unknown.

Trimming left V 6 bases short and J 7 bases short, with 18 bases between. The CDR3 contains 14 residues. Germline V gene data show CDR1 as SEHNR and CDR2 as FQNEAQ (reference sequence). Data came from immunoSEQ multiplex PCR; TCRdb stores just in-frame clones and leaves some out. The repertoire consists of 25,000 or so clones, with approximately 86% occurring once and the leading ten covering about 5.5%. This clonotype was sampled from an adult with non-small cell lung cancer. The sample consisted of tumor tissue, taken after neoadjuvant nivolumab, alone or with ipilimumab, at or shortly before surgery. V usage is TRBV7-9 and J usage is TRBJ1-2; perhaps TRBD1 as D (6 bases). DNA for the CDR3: TGTGCCAGCAGGACGTTCCAGGGGAGCGGTGGCTACACCTTC. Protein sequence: CASRTFQGSGGYTF.